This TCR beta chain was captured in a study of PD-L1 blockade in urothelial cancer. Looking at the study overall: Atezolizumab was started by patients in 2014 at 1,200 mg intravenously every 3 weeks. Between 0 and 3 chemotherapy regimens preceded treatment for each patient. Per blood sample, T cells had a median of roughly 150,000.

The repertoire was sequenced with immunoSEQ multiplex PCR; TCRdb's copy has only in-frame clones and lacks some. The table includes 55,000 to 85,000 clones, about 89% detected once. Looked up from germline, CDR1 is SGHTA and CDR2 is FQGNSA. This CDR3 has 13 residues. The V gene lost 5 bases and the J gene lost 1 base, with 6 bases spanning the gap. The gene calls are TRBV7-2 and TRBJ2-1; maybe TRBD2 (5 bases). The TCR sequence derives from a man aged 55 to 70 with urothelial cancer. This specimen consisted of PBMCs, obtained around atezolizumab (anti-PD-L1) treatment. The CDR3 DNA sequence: TGTGCCAGCAGCCCGGGGTCCTACAATGAGCAGTTCTTC. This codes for CASSPGSYNEQFF.